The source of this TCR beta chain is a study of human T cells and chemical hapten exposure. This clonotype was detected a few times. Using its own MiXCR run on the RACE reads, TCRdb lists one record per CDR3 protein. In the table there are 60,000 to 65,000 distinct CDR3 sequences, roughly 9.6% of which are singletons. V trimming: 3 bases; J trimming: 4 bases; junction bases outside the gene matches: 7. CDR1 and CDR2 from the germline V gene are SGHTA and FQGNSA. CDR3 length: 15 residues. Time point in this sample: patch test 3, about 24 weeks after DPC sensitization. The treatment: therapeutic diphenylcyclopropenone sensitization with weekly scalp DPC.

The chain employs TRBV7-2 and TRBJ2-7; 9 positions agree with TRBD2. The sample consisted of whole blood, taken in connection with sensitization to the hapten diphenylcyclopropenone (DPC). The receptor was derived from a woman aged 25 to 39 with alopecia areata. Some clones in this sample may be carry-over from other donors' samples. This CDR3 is CASSFGAGGNYEQYF. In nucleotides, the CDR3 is TGTGCCAGCAGCTTTGGAGCGGGAGGCAATTACGAGCAGTACTTC.